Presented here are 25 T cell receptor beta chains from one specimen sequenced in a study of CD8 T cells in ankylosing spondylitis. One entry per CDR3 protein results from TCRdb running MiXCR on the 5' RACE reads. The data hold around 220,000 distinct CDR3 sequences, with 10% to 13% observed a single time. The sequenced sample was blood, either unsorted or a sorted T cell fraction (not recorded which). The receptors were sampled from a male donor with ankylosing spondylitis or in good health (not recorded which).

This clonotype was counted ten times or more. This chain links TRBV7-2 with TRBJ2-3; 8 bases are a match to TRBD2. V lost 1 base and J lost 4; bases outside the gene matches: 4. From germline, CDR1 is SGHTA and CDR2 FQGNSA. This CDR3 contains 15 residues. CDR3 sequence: CASSLGGLVADTQYF. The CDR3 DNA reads TGTGCCAGCAGCTTAGGGGGACTAGTCGCAGATACGCAGTATTTT.

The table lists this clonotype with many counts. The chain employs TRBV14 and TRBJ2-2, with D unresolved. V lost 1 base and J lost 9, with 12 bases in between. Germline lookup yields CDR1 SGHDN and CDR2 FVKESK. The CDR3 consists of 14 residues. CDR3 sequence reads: CASSQGELPRELFF. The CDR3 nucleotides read TGTGCCAGCAGCCAAGGGGAACTGCCTCGGGAGCTGTTTTTT.

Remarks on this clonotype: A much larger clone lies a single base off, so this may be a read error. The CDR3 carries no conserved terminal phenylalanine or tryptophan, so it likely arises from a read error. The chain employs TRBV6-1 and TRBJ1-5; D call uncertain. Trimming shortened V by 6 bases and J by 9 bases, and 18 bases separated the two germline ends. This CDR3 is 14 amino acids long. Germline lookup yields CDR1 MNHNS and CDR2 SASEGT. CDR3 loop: CASRPLRRDAPQHL. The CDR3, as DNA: TGTGCCAGCAGGCCTCTACGTCGTGATGCGCCCCAGCATTTA.

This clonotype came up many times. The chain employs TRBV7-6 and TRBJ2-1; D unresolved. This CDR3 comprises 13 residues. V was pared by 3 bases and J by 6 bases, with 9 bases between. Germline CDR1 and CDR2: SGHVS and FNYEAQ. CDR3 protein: CASSFSLPNEQFF. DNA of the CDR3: TGTGCCAGCAGCTTTTCCCTTCCCAATGAGCAGTTCTTC.

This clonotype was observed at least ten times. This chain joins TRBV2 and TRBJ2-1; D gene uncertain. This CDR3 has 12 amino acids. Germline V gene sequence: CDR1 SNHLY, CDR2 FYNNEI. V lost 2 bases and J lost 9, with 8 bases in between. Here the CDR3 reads CASSESVGEQFF. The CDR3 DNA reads TGTGCCAGCAGTGAATCCGTCGGTGAGCAGTTCTTC.

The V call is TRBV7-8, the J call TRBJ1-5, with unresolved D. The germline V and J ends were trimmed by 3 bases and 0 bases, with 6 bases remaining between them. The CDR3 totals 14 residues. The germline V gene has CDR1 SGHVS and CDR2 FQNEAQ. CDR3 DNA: TGTGCCAGCAGCTTTTTGGGTAGCAATCAGCCCCAGCATTTT. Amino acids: CASSFLGSNQPQHF.

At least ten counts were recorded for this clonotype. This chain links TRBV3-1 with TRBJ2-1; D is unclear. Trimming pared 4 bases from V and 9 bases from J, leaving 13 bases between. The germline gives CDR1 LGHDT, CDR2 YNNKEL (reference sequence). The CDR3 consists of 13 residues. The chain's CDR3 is CASSPPLRTEQFF. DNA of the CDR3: TGTGCCAGCAGCCCCCCACTCAGAACTGAGCAGTTCTTC.

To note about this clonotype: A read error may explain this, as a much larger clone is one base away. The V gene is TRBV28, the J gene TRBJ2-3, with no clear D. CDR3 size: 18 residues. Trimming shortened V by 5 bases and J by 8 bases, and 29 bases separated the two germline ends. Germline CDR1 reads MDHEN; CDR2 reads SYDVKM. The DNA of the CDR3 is TGTGCCAGCAGTCCCCGCCCTATGCGAGAAGATCCGAAGGCTACGCAGTATTTT. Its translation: CASSPRPMREDPKATQYF.

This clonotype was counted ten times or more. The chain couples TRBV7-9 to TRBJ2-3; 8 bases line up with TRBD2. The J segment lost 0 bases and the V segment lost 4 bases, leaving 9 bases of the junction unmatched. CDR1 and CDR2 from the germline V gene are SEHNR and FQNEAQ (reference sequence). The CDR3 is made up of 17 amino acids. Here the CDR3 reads CASSWGRGVSSTDTQYF. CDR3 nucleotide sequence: TGTGCCAGCAGCTGGGGGCGGGGGGTTTCTAGCACAGATACGCAGTATTTT.

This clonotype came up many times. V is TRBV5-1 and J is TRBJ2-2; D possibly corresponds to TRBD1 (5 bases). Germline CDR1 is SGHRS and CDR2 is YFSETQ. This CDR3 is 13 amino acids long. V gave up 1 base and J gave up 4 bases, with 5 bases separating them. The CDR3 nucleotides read TGCGCCAGCAGCTTGCAGGGCACCGGGGAGCTGTTTTTT. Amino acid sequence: CASSLQGTGELFF.

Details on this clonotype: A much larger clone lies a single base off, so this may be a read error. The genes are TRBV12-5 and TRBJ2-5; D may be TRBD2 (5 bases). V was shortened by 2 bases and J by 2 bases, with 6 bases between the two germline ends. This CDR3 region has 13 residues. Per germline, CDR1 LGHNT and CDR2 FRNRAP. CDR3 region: CASGLWRQETQYF. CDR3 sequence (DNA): TGTGCTAGTGGTTTGTGGAGGCAAGAGACCCAGTACTTC.

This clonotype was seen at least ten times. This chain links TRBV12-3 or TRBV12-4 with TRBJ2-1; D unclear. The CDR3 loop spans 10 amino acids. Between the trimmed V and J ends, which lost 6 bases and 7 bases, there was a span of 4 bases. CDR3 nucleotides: TGTGCCAGCAGCCGGAATGAGCAGTTCTTC. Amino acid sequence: CASSRNEQFF.

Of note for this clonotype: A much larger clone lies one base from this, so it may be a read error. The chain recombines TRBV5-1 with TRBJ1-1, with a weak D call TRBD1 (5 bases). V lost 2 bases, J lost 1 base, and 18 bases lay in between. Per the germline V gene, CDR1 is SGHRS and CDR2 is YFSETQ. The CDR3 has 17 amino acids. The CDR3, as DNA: TGCGCCAGCAGCTTAAACCCTGGACATGGGGGGAACACTGAAGCTTTCTTT. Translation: CASSLNPGHGGNTEAFF.

The CDR3 region is CAISEPTSSGNTIYF. The CDR3 nucleotides read TGTGCCATCAGTGAGCCAACGAGCTCTGGAAACACCATATATTTT. V is TRBV10-3 and J is TRBJ1-3; no firm D call. The CDR3 consists of 15 residues. Per the germline V gene, CDR1 is ENHRY and CDR2 is SYGVKD. With 2 bases removed from V and 0 bases from J, the gap between germline ends came to 8 bases.

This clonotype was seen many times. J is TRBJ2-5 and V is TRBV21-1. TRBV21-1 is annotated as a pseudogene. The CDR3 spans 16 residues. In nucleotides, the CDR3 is TGTGCCAGCAGCAAATTTCAGTCACGCTTTTGGGAGACCCAGTACTTC. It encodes CASSKFQSRFWETQYF.

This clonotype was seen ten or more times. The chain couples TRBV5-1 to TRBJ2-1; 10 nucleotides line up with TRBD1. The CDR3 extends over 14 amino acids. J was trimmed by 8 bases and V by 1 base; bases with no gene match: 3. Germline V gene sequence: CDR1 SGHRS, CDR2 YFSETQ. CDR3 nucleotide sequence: TGCGCCAGCAGCTTGCCGGGACAGGGGTATGAGCAGTTCTTC. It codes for CASSLPGQGYEQFF.

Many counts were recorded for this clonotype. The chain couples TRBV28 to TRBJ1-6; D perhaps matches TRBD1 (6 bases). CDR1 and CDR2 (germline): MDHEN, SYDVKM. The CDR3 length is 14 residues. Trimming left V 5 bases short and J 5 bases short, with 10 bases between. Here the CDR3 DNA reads TGTGCCAGCAGTATACAGGGCAATAATTCACCCCTCCACTTT. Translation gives CASSIQGNNSPLHF.

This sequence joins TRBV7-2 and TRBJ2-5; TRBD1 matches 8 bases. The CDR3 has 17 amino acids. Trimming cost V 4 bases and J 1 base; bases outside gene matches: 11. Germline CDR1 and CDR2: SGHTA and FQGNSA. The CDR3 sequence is CASSSTSRGPIQETQYF. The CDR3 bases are TGTGCCAGCAGCTCCACGTCCAGGGGGCCCATCCAAGAGACCCAGTACTTC.

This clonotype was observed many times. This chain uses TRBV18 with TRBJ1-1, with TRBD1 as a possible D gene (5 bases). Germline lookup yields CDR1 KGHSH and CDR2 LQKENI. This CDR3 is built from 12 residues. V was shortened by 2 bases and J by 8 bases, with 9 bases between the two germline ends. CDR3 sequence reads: CASSPGEGEAFF. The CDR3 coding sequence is TGTGCCAGCTCACCAGGGGAGGGGGAAGCTTTCTTT.

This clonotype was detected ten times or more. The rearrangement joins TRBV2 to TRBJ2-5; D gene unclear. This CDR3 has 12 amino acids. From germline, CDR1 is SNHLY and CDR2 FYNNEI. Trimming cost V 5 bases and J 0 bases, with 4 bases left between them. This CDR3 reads CASSWDQETQYF. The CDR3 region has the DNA TGTGCCAGCAGTTGGGACCAAGAGACCCAGTACTTC.

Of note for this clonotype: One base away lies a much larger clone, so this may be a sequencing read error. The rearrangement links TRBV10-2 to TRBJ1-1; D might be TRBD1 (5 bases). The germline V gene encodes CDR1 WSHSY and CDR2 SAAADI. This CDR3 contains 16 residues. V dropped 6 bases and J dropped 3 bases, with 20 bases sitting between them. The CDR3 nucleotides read TGCGCCAGCAGAGGCGACACTAGGGCGGGGCACACTGAAGCTTTCTTT. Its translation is CASRGDTRAGHTEAFF.

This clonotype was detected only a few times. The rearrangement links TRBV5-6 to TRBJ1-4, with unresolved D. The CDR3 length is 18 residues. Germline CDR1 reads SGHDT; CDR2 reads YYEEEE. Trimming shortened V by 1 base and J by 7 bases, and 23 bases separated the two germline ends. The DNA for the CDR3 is TGTGCCAGCAGCTTGACGTGGTCAGGCCGGGTCGATGCTGAAAAACTGTTTTTT. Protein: CASSLTWSGRVDAEKLFF.

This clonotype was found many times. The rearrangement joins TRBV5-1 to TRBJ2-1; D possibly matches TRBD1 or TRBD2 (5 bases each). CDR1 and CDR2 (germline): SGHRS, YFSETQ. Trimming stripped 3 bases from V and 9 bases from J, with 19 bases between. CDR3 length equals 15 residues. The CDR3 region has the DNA TGCGCCAGCAGCTGGGGGATGAGTGTGGCTGGTGAGCAGTTCTTC. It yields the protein CASSWGMSVAGEQFF.

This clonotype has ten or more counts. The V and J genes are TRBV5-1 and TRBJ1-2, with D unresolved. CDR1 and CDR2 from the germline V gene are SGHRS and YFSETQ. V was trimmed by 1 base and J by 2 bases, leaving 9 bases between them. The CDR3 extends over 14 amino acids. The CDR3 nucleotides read TGCGCCAGCAGCTTGACGACGGAGAACTATGGCTACACCTTC. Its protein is CASSLTTENYGYTF.

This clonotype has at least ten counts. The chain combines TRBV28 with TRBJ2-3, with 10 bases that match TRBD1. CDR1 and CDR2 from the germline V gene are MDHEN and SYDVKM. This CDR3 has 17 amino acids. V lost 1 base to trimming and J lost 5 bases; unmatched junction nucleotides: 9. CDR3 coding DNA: TGTGCCAGCAGTTTATCTCGACCGGGACAGGGGCAAGATACGCAGTATTTT. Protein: CASSLSRPGQGQDTQYF.